These 3 T cell receptor beta chains originate from one sample sequenced in a study of cytomegalovirus exposure and HLA in healthy donors. A multiplex PCR was run with 60 Vbeta primers and 13 Jbeta primers. Repertoires were generated with immunoSEQ multiplex PCR, while TCRdb's copy carries only in-frame clones and drops some. The sample has over 150,000 clones; 65% to 85% are singletons. Source material: PBMCs. Receptors originate from a male donor in good health and CMV-seronegative.

This chain uses TRBV5-6 with TRBJ2-2, with TRBD2 identical over 13 bases. The CDR3 has 17 amino acids. Germline assignment: CDR1 SGHDT and CDR2 YYEEEE. The J segment lost 4 bases and the V segment lost 4 bases, leaving 7 bases of the junction unmatched. The CDR3 bases are TGTGCCAGCAGCCGTGGACTAGCGGGAGTGGGCACCGGGGAGCTGTTTTTT. Protein: CASSRGLAGVGTGELFF. The entire variable domain, with the rest obtained from reference TRBV5-6 and TRBJ2-2, is as follows: DAGVTQSPTHLIKTRGQQVTLRCSPKSGHDTVSWYQQALGQGPQFIFQYYEEEERQRGNFPDRFSGHQFPNYSSELNVNALLLGDSALYLCASSRGLAGVGTGELFFGEGSRLTVL.

The chain links TRBV28 to TRBJ1-5; possible D gene TRBD1, 6 bases. The germline CDR1 and CDR2 sequences are MDHEN and SYDVKM. Trimming cost V 5 bases and J 0 bases, with 14 bases left between them. CDR3 length: 16 amino acids. The CDR3, as DNA: TGTGCCAGCAGTATAGAGGGGGTCCTTAGCAATCAGCCCCAGCATTTT. It codes for CASSIEGVLSNQPQHF.

The rearrangement uses TRBV27 and TRBJ2-3; TRBD1 aligns across 7 bases. The CDR3 covers 15 residues. CDR1 is MNHEY and CDR2 is SMNVEV in the germline V gene (reference sequence). The V segment lost 5 bases and the J segment 2 bases; nucleotides outside the gene matches: 7. CDR3 sequence: CASSARDSATDTQYF. In DNA, the CDR3 is TGTGCCAGCAGTGCCCGGGACAGCGCCACAGATACGCAGTATTTT.